The rows below give T cell receptor beta chains drawn from one sample of a study of T cells in Graves' hyperthyroidism and ophthalmopathy. TCRdb reanalysed the multiplex PCR reads using MiXCR and keeps one entry per CDR3 protein. Of roughly 600,000 distinct CDR3 sequences in the sample, 13% to 15% were seen once. Sample: blood. The receptors come from a woman between 50 and 59 years old with Graves' ophthalmopathy. CDR3s include the opening cysteine and the closing phenylalanine or tryptophan. A D gene is named only where the DNA matches it firmly. Size is omitted from some rows. Given values are once, few, many or a class for expanded clones.

size	V	J	D	DNA	CDR3
many	TRBV7-3	TRBJ2-1	TRBD1	TGTGCCAGCAGCCAGTGGACAGGGAGTTTTGTGGGTTTCTACAATGAGCAGTTCTTC	CASSQWTGSFVGFYNEQFF
.	TRBV4-1	TRBJ2-3	.	TGCGCCAGCAGCCAGAGGGATCGGGAAAGCACAGATACGCAGTATTTT	CASSQRDRESTDTQYF
.	TRBV19	TRBJ2-1	.	TGTGCCAGTAGTATAGGGAGTAGCAGAAACAATGAGCAGTTCTTC	CASSIGSSRNNEQFF
many	TRBV30	TRBJ2-6	.	TGTGCCTGGAGTGTAGCCAACGTCCTGACTTTC	CAWSVANVLTF
.	TRBV12-3/TRBV12-4	TRBJ2-1	TRBD2	TGTGCCAGCAGTTTGAGGACTAGCGGGAGGGATGAGCAGTTCTTC	CASSLRTSGRDEQFF
many	TRBV4-3	TRBJ2-7	.	TGCGCCAGCAGCCAAGAGGAGGGCATAGAGACCTACGAGCAGTACTTC	CASSQEEGIETYEQYF
many	TRBV12-3/TRBV12-4	TRBJ2-1	TRBD2	TGTGCCAGCACCTCAACTAGCGGGAGTTACAATGAGCAGTTCTTC	CASTSTSGSYNEQFF
.	TRBV15	TRBJ2-3	TRBD1	TGTGCCACCAGCAGAGTCCCACAGGGGACAGATACGCAGTATTTT	CATSRVPQGTDTQYF
many	TRBV3-1	TRBJ2-3	.	TGTGCCAGCAGCCAAGATCTTCGGGCAGATACGCAGTATTTT	CASSQDLRADTQYF
few	TRBV27	TRBJ2-2	.	TGTGCCACTGGCGGGTACACCGGGGAGCTGTTTTTT	CATGGYTGELFF
many	TRBV2	TRBJ2-1	TRBD1	TGTGCCACAAAAACAGGGGGACTCAATGAGCAGTTCTTC	CATKTGGLNEQFF
many	TRBV24-1	TRBJ1-1	.	TGTGCCACCAGTGATGCATTCACAGGATCTGAAGCTTTCTTT	CATSDAFTGSEAFF
many	TRBV2	TRBJ2-2	.	TGTGCCAGAGGAGGGCGTGGGAACACCGGGGAGCTGTTTTTT	CARGGRGNTGELFF
.	TRBV29-1	TRBJ2-2	TRBD1	TGCAGCGTGGGACAGGGGATACCCGGGGAGCTGTTTTTT	CSVGQGIPGELFF
.	TRBV3-1	TRBJ2-3	.	TGTGCCAGCAGCCAAGTCAACACAGATACGCAGTATTTT	CASSQVNTDTQYF
.	TRBV9	TRBJ1-2	.	TGTGCCAGCACGGGGGGACAACTCTATGGCTACACCTTC	CASTGGQLYGYTF
many	TRBV6-5	TRBJ2-5	.	TGTGCCAGCAGTTACGGTGCAGGGCAGGGCAAGACCCAGTACTTC	CASSYGAGQGKTQYF
many	TRBV6-1	TRBJ2-7	TRBD2	TGTGCCAGCAGTTCTACAGCGGGAGCTACCTACGAGCAGTACTTC	CASSSTAGATYEQYF
.	TRBV20-1	TRBJ2-1	.	TGCAGTGCTAGGCCCCGCGGATCCTACAATGAGCAGTTCTTC	CSARPRGSYNEQFF
few	TRBV6-2/TRBV6-3	TRBJ2-7	.	TGTGCCAGCAGTTACGCCAGAAGAGACCCAGCCTACGAGCAGTACTTC	CASSYARRDPAYEQYF
.	TRBV29-1	TRBJ2-7	.	TGCAGCGTTGAAGAACGGGGGAAGACCAGTTGGGAGCAGTACTTC	CSVEERGKTSWEQYF
.	TRBV19	TRBJ1-5	TRBD1	TGTGCCAGTAGTAGGGGACAGGAGGTCCGGTGGGGCAATCAGCCCCAGCATTTT	CASSRGQEVRWGNQPQHF
many	TRBV6-2/TRBV6-3	TRBJ2-2	TRBD1	TGTGCCAGCAGTTACCTGTCAGAAGTATCCAGGGGGCGACCCGGGGAGCTGTTTTTT	CASSYLSEVSRGRPGELFF
many	TRBV28	TRBJ1-2	.	TGTGCCAGCAGTGGTCTGTGGAGATTCTATGGCTACACCTTC	CASSGLWRFYGYTF
few	TRBV27	TRBJ2-5	TRBD1	TGTGCCAGCAGTTCGCTAAGGACAGGGCTGTTTACGGAGACCCAGTACTTC	CASSSLRTGLFTETQYF
many	TRBV18	TRBJ1-1	TRBD1	TGTGCCAGCTCATCAGACAGGGAGCTGAACACTGAAGCTTTCTTT	CASSSDRELNTEAFF
.	TRBV6-1	TRBJ1-3	.	TGTGCCAGCAGTGGCACAGTGAATGCTGGAAACACCATATATTTT	CASSGTVNAGNTIYF
.	TRBV9	TRBJ2-1	TRBD2	TGTGCCAGCAGCGTTGGCGGGAGTAGAAATGAGCAGTTCTTC	CASSVGGSRNEQFF
many	TRBV11-3	TRBJ2-7	TRBD1	TGTGCCAGCAGCTTACCGGGACAGGACCTCGACGAGCAGTACTTC	CASSLPGQDLDEQYF
few	TRBV11-2	TRBJ1-5	.	TGTGCCAGCAGCTTAGCTTCAGGGATTAATCAGCCCCAGCATTTT	CASSLASGINQPQHF
many	TRBV6-1	TRBJ2-7	TRBD1	TGTGCCAGCTTCGACAGGGGCTACGAGCAGTACTTC	CASFDRGYEQYF
few	TRBV4-3	TRBJ2-6	TRBD2	TGCGCCAGCAGCCCGTGGACTAGCGGGTTTATCTCTGGGGCCAACGTCCTGACTTTC	CASSPWTSGFISGANVLTF
many	TRBV28	TRBJ1-1	.	TGTGCCAGCAGGAGGGACACTGGGGGCCCAGCTTTCTTT	CASRRDTGGPAFF
few	TRBV6-1	TRBJ1-1	.	TGTGCCAGCAAGAGGGTCAACACTGAAGCTTTCTTT	CASKRVNTEAFF
.	TRBV29-1	TRBJ2-2	.	TGCAGCGCCCGGGTGGGGGGCTTAAACACCGGGGAGCTGTTTTTT	CSARVGGLNTGELFF
many	TRBV28	TRBJ2-7	TRBD2	TGTGCCAGCAGTACGCCTAGCGGGCCATCCTACGAGCAGTACTTC	CASSTPSGPSYEQYF
many	TRBV11-2	TRBJ1-5	.	TGTGCCAGCAGCTTAGAGGTTTCACGGAGTCAGCCCCAGCATTTT	CASSLEVSRSQPQHF
once	TRBV18	TRBJ1-6	.	TGTGCCAGCTCCCCTTCGGGAAAAGCGAGCTCCTATAATTCACCCCTCCACTTT	CASSPSGKASSYNSPLHF
many	TRBV28	TRBJ2-1	TRBD2	TGTGCCAGCAGTTCCTGGACTAGCGGGAGCTTAAGCCCCTACAATGAGCAGTTCTTC	CASSSWTSGSLSPYNEQFF
few	TRBV6-5	TRBJ2-2	.	TGTGCCAGCAATTACCTCATTGGGGGTTTCAACACCGGGGAGCTGTTTTTT	CASNYLIGGFNTGELFF
many	TRBV10-3	TRBJ2-1	TRBD2	TGTGCCATCTCAAGCGGGAATGGGCGGGGGAGCTACAATGAGCAGTTCTTC	CAISSGNGRGSYNEQFF
many	TRBV7-3	TRBJ2-3	.	TGTGCCAGCAGCTTAGGGGAAGTCACAGATACGCAGTATTTT	CASSLGEVTDTQYF
many	TRBV7-9	TRBJ2-3	TRBD2	TGTGCCAGCAGCCTACCGTTAGCGGGAGACCTAGTCACAGATACGCAGTATTTT	CASSLPLAGDLVTDTQYF
many	TRBV29-1	TRBJ2-2	.	TGCAGCGTTGTTTCTGGGGCCGGGGAGCTGTTTTTT	CSVVSGAGELFF
many	TRBV3-1	TRBJ2-7	.	TGTGCCAGCAGCCAAGGTGTCCGTTCCTACGAGCAGTACTTC	CASSQGVRSYEQYF
.	TRBV24-1	TRBJ2-1	.	TGTGCCACAGGGCCGGGCAGGGGACCCTACAATGAGCAGTTCTTC	CATGPGRGPYNEQFF
many	TRBV2	TRBJ2-1	.	TGTGCCAGCGCGGCTAGCGAATACAATGAGCAGTTCTTC	CASAASEYNEQFF
many	TRBV3-1	TRBJ2-3	.	TGTGCCAGCAGCCCAGTCGGGGGGCTCACAGATACGCAGTATTTT	CASSPVGGLTDTQYF
.	TRBV27	TRBJ2-6	.	TGTGCCAGGAGGGACACAGCTTTTCGGGCTGGGGCCAACGCCCTGACTTTC	CARRDTAFRAGANALTF
.	TRBV30	TRBJ2-7	.	TGTGCCTGGAGTACCGGTGGGACGGACTACGAGCAGTACTTC	CAWSTGGTDYEQYF
.	TRBV6-1	TRBJ2-2	TRBD2	TGTGCCAGCAGTCCTGGGGGGGGCACCGGGGAGCTGTTTTTT	CASSPGGGTGELFF
many	TRBV6-6	TRBJ1-1	.	TGTGCCAGCAGTTATGAGGGGGTGGGCACTGAAGCTTTCTTT	CASSYEGVGTEAFF
many	TRBV30	TRBJ2-1	.	TGTGCCTGGAGTGTACAGAGGCTCAATGAGCAGTTCTTC	CAWSVQRLNEQFF
many	TRBV20-1	TRBJ2-1	TRBD2	TGCAGTGCTAGAGATGGGGCTAGCGGGAGTGGTGGGTATGAGCAGTTCTTC	CSARDGASGSGGYEQFF
many	TRBV2	TRBJ2-3	.	TGTGCCAGCAGTTCCCGGAGTCTCGGAGATACGCAGTATTTT	CASSSRSLGDTQYF